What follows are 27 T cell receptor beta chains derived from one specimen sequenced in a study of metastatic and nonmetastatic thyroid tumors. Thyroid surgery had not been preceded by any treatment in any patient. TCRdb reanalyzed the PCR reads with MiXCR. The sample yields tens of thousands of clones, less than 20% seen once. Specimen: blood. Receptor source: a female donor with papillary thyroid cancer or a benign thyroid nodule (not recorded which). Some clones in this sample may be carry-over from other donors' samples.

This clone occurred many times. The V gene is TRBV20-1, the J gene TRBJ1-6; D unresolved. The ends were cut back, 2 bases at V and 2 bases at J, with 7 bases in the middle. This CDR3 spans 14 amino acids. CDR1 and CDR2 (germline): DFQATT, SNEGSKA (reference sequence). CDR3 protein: CSARKGTYNSPLHF. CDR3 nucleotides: TGCAGTGCTAGAAAAGGGACCTATAATTCACCCCTCCACTTT.

DNA of the CDR3: TGCAGTGCTAGAGATTTAGGCACAGGGGCCGGGCAGCCCCAGCATTTT. It encodes CSARDLGTGAGQPQHF. The rearrangement uses TRBV20-1 and TRBJ1-5; 7 nucleotides match TRBD1. V lost 0 bases, J lost 7 bases, and 12 bases stayed unmatched. The CDR3 runs to 16 residues. The V gene's germline CDR1 is DFQATT and CDR2 SNEGSKA (reference sequence).

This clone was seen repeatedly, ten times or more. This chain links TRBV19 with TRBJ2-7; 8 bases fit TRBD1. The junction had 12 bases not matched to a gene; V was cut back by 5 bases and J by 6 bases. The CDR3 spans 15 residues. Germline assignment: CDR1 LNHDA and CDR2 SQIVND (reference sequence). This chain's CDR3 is CASSPTEAGGFEQYF. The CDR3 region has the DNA TGTGCCAGTAGTCCCACTGAGGCAGGGGGCTTCGAGCAGTACTTC.

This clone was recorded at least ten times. CDR3 residues: CSVGGYRADTEAFF. The CDR3 DNA is TGCAGCGTGGGAGGTTACAGGGCAGACACTGAAGCTTTCTTT. This sequence joins TRBV29-1 and TRBJ1-1; perhaps TRBD1 as D (6 bases). CDR3 length: 14 residues. V was shortened by 6 bases and J by 3 bases, with 17 bases between the two germline ends. Looked up from germline, CDR1 is SQVTM and CDR2 is ANQGSEA.

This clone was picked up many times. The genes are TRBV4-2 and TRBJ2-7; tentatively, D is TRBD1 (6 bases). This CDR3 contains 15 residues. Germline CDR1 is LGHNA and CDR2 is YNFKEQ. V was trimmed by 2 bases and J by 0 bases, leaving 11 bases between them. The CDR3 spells CASSQYRDISYEQYF. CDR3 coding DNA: TGTGCCAGCAGCCAATACCGGGACATCTCCTACGAGCAGTACTTC.

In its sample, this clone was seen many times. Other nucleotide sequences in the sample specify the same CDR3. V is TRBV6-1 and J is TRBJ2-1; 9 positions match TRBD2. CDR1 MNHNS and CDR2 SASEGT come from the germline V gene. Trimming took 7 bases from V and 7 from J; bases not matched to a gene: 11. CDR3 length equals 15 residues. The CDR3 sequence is CASTLRGGGLNEQFF. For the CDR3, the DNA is TGTGCCAGCACCCTCCGCGGGGGGGGCCTAAATGAGCAGTTCTTC.

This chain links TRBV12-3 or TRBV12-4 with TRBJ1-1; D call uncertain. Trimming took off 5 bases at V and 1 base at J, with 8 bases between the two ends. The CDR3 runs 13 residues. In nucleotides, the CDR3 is TGTGCCAGCAGTCCCTCAGAGAACACTGAAGCTTTCTTT. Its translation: CASSPSENTEAFF.

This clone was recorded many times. In DNA, the CDR3 is TGCAGTGCTAGAGATAGCGGGCTGGGCCATTCACCCCTCCACTTT. Translation: CSARDSGLGHSPLHF. The rearrangement links TRBV20-1 to TRBJ1-6, with D hard to call. V lost 0 bases to trimming and J lost 8 bases, with 14 bases between them. The CDR3 runs 15 residues. The germline V gene encodes CDR1 DFQATT and CDR2 SNEGSKA (reference sequence).

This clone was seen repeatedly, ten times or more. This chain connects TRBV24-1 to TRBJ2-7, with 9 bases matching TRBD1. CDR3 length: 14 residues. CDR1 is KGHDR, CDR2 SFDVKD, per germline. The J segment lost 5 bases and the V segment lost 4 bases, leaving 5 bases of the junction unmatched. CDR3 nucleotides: TGTGCCACCAGTGAGGGGACAGGGTGGGACGAGCAGTACTTC. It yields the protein CATSEGTGWDEQYF.

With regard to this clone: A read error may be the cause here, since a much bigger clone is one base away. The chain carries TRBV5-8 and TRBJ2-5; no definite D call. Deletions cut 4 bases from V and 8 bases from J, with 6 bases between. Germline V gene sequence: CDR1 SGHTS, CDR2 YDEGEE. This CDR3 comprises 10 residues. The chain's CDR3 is CASSLSTQYF. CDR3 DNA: TGTGCCAGCAGCCTTTCAACCCAGTACTTC.

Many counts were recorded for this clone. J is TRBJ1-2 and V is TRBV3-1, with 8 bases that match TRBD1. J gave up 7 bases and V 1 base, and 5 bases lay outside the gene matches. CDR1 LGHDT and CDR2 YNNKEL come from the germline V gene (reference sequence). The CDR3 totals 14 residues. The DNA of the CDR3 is TGTGCCAGCAGCCAAGCCCAGGGGGCGGGTGGCTACACCTTC. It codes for CASSQAQGAGGYTF.

DNA for the CDR3: TGTGCCAGCAGCCCAAACAGGGGACCGTCCAATGAGCAGTTCTTC. Residues: CASSPNRGPSNEQFF. The V call is TRBV11-3, the J call TRBJ2-1, with 7 bases fitting TRBD1. The CDR3 totals 15 residues. Germline CDR1 SGHNT, CDR2 YENEEA. The V and J ends lost 5 bases and 6 bases, in that order; junction bases with no gene match: 10. The full variable domain, its missing parts supplied by reference TRBV11-3 and TRBJ2-1, is EAGVVQSPRYKIIEKKQPVAFWCNPISGHNTLYWYLQNLGQGPELLIRYENEEAVDDSQLPKDRFSAERLKGVDSTLKIQPAELGDSAVYLCASSPNRGPSNEQFFGPGTRLTVL.

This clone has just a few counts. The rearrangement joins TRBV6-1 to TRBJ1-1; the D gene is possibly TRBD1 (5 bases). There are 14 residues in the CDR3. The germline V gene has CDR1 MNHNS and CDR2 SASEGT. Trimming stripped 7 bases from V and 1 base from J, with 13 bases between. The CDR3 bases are TGTGCCAGCATCCGCTGGGGGACGAACACTGAAGCTTTCTTT. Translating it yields CASIRWGTNTEAFF.

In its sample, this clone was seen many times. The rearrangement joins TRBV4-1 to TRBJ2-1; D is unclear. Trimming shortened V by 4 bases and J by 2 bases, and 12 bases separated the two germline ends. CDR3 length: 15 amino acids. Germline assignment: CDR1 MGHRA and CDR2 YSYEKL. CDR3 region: CASSPLFGPYNEQFF. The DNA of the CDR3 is TGCGCCAGCAGCCCCCTGTTTGGGCCCTACAATGAGCAGTTCTTC.

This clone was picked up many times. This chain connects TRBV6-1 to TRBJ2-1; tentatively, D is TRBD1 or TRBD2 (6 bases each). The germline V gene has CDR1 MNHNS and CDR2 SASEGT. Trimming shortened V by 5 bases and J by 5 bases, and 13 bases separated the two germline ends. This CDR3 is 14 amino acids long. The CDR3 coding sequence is TGTGCCAGCAGTCTTACGGGGGACAACAATGAGCAGTTCTTC. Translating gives CASSLTGDNNEQFF.

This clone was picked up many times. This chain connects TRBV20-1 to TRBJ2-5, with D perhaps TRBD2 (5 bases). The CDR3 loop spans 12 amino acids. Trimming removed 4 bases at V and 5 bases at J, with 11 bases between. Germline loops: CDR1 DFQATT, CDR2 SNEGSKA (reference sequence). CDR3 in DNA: TGCAGTGCTAAAACAGCGGCGGAGACCCAGTACTTC. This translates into CSAKTAAETQYF.

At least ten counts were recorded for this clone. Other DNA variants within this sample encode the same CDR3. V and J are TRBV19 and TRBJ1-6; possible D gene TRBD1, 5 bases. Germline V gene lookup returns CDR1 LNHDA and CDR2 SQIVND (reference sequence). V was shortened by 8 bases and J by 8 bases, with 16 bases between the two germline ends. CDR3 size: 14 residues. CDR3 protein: CASEPGLLHSPLHF. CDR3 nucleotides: TGTGCCAGTGAGCCGGGACTCCTCCATTCACCCCTCCACTTT.

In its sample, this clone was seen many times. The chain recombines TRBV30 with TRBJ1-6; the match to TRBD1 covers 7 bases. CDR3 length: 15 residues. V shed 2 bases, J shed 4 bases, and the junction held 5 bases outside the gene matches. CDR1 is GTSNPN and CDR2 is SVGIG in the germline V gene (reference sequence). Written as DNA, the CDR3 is TGTGCCTGGAGTACACGACAGGGTTATAATTCACCCCTCCACTTT. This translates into CAWSTRQGYNSPLHF. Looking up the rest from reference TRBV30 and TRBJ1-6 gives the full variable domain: SQTIHQWPATLVQPVGSPLSLECTVEGTSNPNLYWYRQAAGRGLQLLFYSVGIGQISSEVPQNLSASRPQDRQFILSSKKLLLSDSGFYLCAWSTRQGYNSPLHFGNGTRLTVT.

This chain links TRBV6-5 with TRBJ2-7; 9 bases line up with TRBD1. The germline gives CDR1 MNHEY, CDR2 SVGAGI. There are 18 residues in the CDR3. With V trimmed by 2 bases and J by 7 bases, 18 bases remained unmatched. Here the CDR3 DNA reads TGTGCCAGCAGTTACACGAGAGGGTACGGGACAGGGCATAGGGAGCAGTACTTC. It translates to CASSYTRGYGTGHREQYF.

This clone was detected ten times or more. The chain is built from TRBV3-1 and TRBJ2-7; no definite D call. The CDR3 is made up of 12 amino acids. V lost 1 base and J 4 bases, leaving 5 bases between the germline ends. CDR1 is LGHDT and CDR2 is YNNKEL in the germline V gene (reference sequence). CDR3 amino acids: CASSQAVYEQYF. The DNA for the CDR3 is TGTGCCAGCAGCCAAGCTGTATACGAGCAGTACTTC.

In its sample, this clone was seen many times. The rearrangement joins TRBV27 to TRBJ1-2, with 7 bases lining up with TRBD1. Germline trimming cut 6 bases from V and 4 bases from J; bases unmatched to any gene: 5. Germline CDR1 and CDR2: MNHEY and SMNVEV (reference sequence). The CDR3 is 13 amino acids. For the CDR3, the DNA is TGTGCCAGCAGCACGGGACAGTTCTATGGCTACACCTTC. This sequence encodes CASSTGQFYGYTF.

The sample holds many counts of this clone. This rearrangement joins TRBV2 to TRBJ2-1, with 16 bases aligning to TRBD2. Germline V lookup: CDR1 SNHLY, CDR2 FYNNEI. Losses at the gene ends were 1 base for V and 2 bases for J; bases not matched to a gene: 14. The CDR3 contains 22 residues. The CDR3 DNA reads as TGTGCCAGCAGTGAAGTGGGACAGCCAGGGGGACTAGCGGGAGGGCCCTACAATGAGCAGTTCTTC. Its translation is CASSEVGQPGGLAGGPYNEQFF.

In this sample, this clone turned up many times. The CDR3 is CASRRTVNYNSPLHF. Here the CDR3 DNA reads TGTGCCAGCAGGAGAACAGTTAACTATAATTCACCCCTCCACTTT. The V and J genes are TRBV6-1 and TRBJ1-6; D unresolved. The CDR3 consists of 15 residues. The V gene's germline CDR1 is MNHNS and CDR2 SASEGT. V was clipped by 6 bases and J by 3 bases, with 12 bases between them.

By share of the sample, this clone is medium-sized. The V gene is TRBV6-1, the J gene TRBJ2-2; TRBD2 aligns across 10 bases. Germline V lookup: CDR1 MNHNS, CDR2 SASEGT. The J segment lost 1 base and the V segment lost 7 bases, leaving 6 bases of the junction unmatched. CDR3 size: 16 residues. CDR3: CASTLGLAVNTGELFF. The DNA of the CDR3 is TGTGCCAGCACCCTAGGACTAGCGGTGAACACCGGGGAGCTGTTTTTT.

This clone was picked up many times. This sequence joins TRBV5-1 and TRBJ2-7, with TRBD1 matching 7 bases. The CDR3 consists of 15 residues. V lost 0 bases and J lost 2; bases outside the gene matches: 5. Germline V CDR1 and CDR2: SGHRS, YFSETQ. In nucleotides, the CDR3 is TGCGCCAGCAGCTTGGGAGGGACAGCTACCTACGAGCAGTACTTC. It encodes CASSLGGTATYEQYF.

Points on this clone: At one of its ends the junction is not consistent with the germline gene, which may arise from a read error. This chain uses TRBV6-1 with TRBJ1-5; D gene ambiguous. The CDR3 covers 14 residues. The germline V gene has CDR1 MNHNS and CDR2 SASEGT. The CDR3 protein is CASCSVAFNQPQHF. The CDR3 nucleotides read TGTGCCAGCTGCTCAGTCGCTTTCAATCAGCCACAGCATTTT.

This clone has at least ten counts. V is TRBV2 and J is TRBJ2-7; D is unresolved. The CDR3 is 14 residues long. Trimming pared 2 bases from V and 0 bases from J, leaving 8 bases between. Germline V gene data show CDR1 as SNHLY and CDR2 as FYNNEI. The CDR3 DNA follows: TGTGCCAGCAGTGAATTGGGCCTCTCCTACGAGCAGTACTTC. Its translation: CASSELGLSYEQYF. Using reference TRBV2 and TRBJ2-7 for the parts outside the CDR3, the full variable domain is EPEVTQTPSHQVTQMGQEVILRCVPISNHLYFYWYRQILGQKVEFLVSFYNNEISEKSEIFDDQFSVERPDGSNFTLKIRSTKLEDSAMYFCASSELGLSYEQYFGPGTRLTVT.